A single sample gave rise to the 22 T cell receptor beta chains below, sequenced in a study of T cells in Graves' hyperthyroidism and ophthalmopathy. Amplified TCR beta CDR3 regions derived from RNA transcripts. The study used the HTBI primer set for a first-round RT-PCR of the TCR CDR3. TCRdb analysed the multiplex PCR reads with MiXCR anew, one entry per CDR3 protein. The top ten hold 2.5% to 4% of the sample, which has about 600,000 distinct CDR3 sequences, more than 15% seen once. Sequenced material: blood. These receptors were obtained from a woman aged 35 to 49 with Graves' ophthalmopathy.

This clonotype has ten or more counts. The chain links TRBV3-1 to TRBJ2-1; D may be TRBD2 (6 bases). Germline lookup yields CDR1 LGHDT and CDR2 YNNKEL (reference sequence). Trimming took off 1 base at V and 4 bases at J, with 11 bases between the two ends. The CDR3 covers 15 residues. This CDR3 reads CASSQGLARYNEQFF. CDR3 bases: TGTGCCAGCAGCCAAGGGCTAGCGAGATACAATGAGCAGTTCTTC.

The chain uses TRBV12-3 or TRBV12-4 and TRBJ1-5; D call uncertain. V was pared by 1 base and J by 6 bases, with 13 bases between. CDR3 length equals 15 residues. The CDR3 sequence: CASSLGSEIGQPQHF. In DNA form, the CDR3 reads TGTGCCAGCAGTTTAGGGTCAGAAATTGGTCAGCCCCAGCATTTT.

A remark on this clonotype: A single base separates this from a much larger clone, so it may be a read error. The rearrangement links TRBV20-1 to TRBJ2-7, with TRBD1 as a possible D gene (6 bases). Germline V gene sequence: CDR1 DFQATT, CDR2 SNEGSKA (reference sequence). The CDR3 has 13 amino acids. The CDR3 protein is CSAGGHSSCEQYF. The CDR3, as DNA: TGCAGTGCTGGGGGACACTCCTCCTGCGAGCAGTACTTC.

This clonotype was seen many times. J is TRBJ2-3 and V is TRBV7-9; 8 nucleotides agree with TRBD2. Trimming cost V 1 base and J 10 bases; bases outside gene matches: 4. This CDR3 region has 13 residues. CDR1 and CDR2 (germline): SEHNR, FQNEAQ (reference sequence). In DNA, the CDR3 is TGTGCCAGCAGCTTAGTGGTAGCGGGATCGCAGTATTTT. It translates to CASSLVVAGSQYF.

In this sample, this clonotype turned up once. Since a much larger clone is just one base distant, this may be a read error. This chain connects TRBV20-1 to TRBJ2-7; 9 bases match TRBD1. After removal of 3 bases from V and 5 bases from J, the junction contained 5 bases not matched to a gene. CDR3 length: 13 residues. Germline loops: CDR1 DFQATT, CDR2 SNEGSKA (reference sequence). The CDR3: CSASGDRDHEQYF. In nucleotides, the CDR3 is TGCAGTGCTAGCGGGGACAGGGACCACGAGCAGTACTTC.

This chain links TRBV5-1 with TRBJ1-6; TRBD1 might be the D (5 bases). The V and J ends lost 0 bases and 2 bases respectively, with 9 bases between them. This CDR3 comprises 16 residues. CDR1 is SGHRS, CDR2 YFSETQ, per germline. In DNA, the CDR3 is TGCGCCAGCAGCTTGGCAGGGACGACCTATAATTCACCCCTCCACTTT. It translates to CASSLAGTTYNSPLHF.

The CDR3 bases are TGTGCCAGCAGCTCCTCCGGGACCACTGAAGCTTTCTTT. It yields the protein CASSSSGTTEAFF. The rearrangement links TRBV7-3 to TRBJ1-1; tentatively, D is TRBD1 (5 bases). The ends were cut back, 4 bases at V and 4 bases at J, with 10 bases in the middle. The germline gives CDR1 SGHTA, CDR2 FQGTGA. The CDR3 contains 13 residues. Using reference TRBV7-3 and TRBJ1-1 for the parts outside the CDR3, the full variable domain is GAGVSQTPSNKVTEKGKYVELRCDPISGHTALYWYRQSLGQGPEFLIYFQGTGAADDSGLPNDRFFAVRPEGSVSTLKIQRTERGDSAVYLCASSSSGTTEAFFGQGTRLTVV.

This clonotype was counted at least ten times. The J gene is TRBJ2-3, the V gene TRBV5-1; 8 nucleotides match TRBD1. The V segment lost 3 bases and the J segment 4 bases; nucleotides outside the gene matches: 7. Per the germline V gene, CDR1 is SGHRS and CDR2 is YFSETQ. The CDR3 has 15 amino acids. The CDR3, as DNA: TGCGCCAGCAGCTGGCTGACAGGGGCTGCAGATACGCAGTATTTT. Translation gives CASSWLTGAADTQYF. Full variable domain (remainder filled in from reference TRBV5-1 and TRBJ2-3): KAGVTQTPRYLIKTRGQQVTLSCSPISGHRSVSWYQQTPGQGLQFLFEYFSETQRNKGNFPGRFSGRQFSNSRSEMNVSTLELGDSALYLCASSWLTGAADTQYFGPGTRLTVL.

In its sample, this clonotype was seen many times. The V gene is TRBV20-1, the J gene TRBJ2-3; 7 nucleotides align to TRBD2. CDR1 is DFQATT and CDR2 is SNEGSKA in the germline V gene (reference sequence). The J segment lost 2 bases and the V segment lost 1 base, leaving 6 bases of the junction unmatched. This CDR3 region has 15 residues. DNA of the CDR3: TGCAGTGCTAGAGGCCCTAGCGGATACACAGATACGCAGTATTTT. Translation gives CSARGPSGYTDTQYF.

The V and J genes are TRBV19 and TRBJ2-2, with D hard to call. V gave up 7 bases and J gave up 1 base, with 16 bases separating them. The CDR3 totals 16 residues. CDR1 is LNHDA and CDR2 is SQIVND in the germline V gene (reference sequence). CDR3 sequence reads: CASTSVGRMNTGELFF. Written as DNA, the CDR3 is TGTGCCAGTACTTCCGTGGGCAGGATGAACACCGGGGAGCTGTTTTTT.

This rearrangement joins TRBV27 to TRBJ1-1; unclear D gene. Trimming stripped 3 bases from V and 3 bases from J, with 8 bases between. The CDR3 is made up of 13 amino acids. From germline, CDR1 is MNHEY and CDR2 SMNVEV (reference sequence). CDR3 nucleotides: TGTGCCAGCAGTTTTATGATAGACACTGAAGCTTTCTTT. It is translated as CASSFMIDTEAFF.

This clonotype has just a few counts. Being one base from a much bigger clone, this may be a read error. The CDR3 does not end in the conserved phenylalanine or tryptophan, so this is likely a read error. The chain uses TRBV20-1 and TRBJ2-3, with unresolved D. CDR3 length equals 15 residues. The germline V gene has CDR1 DFQATT and CDR2 SNEGSKA (reference sequence). Trimming cost V 3 bases and J 2 bases, with 15 bases left between them. The CDR3 DNA follows: TGCAGTGCTAGCGTGCCAGGAGATCTCACAGATACGCAGTATTCT. Its protein is CSASVPGDLTDTQYS.

The chain is built from TRBV2 and TRBJ1-5; TRBD1 matches at 7 bases. The ends lost 8 bases at V and 0 bases at J; junction bases unmatched: 13. Germline loops: CDR1 SNHLY, CDR2 FYNNEI. This CDR3 region has 17 residues. CDR3 nucleotide sequence: TGTGCCAGCTCACAAGACAGGGTCCGAAATAGCAATCAGCCCCAGCATTTT. This codes for CASSQDRVRNSNQPQHF.

This clonotype was recorded only once. This rearrangement joins TRBV19 to TRBJ1-3; D gene ambiguous. Germline assignment: CDR1 LNHDA and CDR2 SQIVND (reference sequence). The CDR3 runs to 13 residues. Between the trimmed V and J ends, which lost 8 bases and 0 bases, there was a span of 8 bases. CDR3 amino acids: CASLGHSGNTIYF. DNA for the CDR3: TGTGCCAGTTTAGGGCACTCTGGAAACACCATATATTTT.

This clonotype was counted at least ten times. V is TRBV20-1 and J is TRBJ1-1, with TRBD1 matching 12 bases. After removal of 0 bases from V and 4 bases from J, the junction contained 6 bases not matched to a gene. The germline V gene encodes CDR1 DFQATT and CDR2 SNEGSKA (reference sequence). The CDR3 is made up of 16 amino acids. For the CDR3, the DNA is TGCAGTGCTAGAGATTGGGGACAGGGGGCCTTCACTGAAGCTTTCTTT. It specifies CSARDWGQGAFTEAFF.

This chain joins TRBV19 and TRBJ1-1, with D uncertain. The CDR3 has 13 amino acids. With 1 base removed from V and 6 bases from J, the gap between germline ends came to 9 bases. Germline CDR1 LNHDA, CDR2 SQIVND (reference sequence). The CDR3 bases are TGTGCCAGTAGTATAGGGGAAGGCGCTGAAGCTTTCTTT. It specifies CASSIGEGAEAFF.

In this sample, this clonotype turned up many times. V is TRBV3-1 and J is TRBJ1-2; 7 bases map to TRBD1. CDR3 length: 17 amino acids. The junction had 10 bases not matched to a gene; V was cut back by 3 bases and J by 0 bases. Germline values: CDR1 LGHDT, CDR2 YNNKEL (reference sequence). CDR3: CASSQGDYRGPNYGYTF. CDR3 DNA: TGTGCCAGCAGCCAGGGCGATTACAGGGGCCCTAACTATGGCTACACCTTC.

The genes are TRBV5-1 and TRBJ1-1; the match to TRBD1 covers 9 bases. This CDR3 region has 14 residues. J was trimmed by 5 bases and V by 3 bases; bases with no gene match: 5. Germline V CDR1 and CDR2: SGHRS, YFSETQ. The CDR3 protein is CASSWGTGWTEAFF. As DNA, the CDR3 is TGCGCCAGCAGCTGGGGGACAGGGTGGACTGAAGCTTTCTTT.

This clonotype showed up just a few times. The chain recombines TRBV3-1 with TRBJ1-1; weak D call: TRBD1 (5 bases). Germline V gene sequence: CDR1 LGHDT, CDR2 YNNKEL (reference sequence). V dropped 6 bases and J dropped 2 bases, with 10 bases sitting between them. The CDR3 covers 13 residues. The CDR3, as DNA: TGTGCCAGCAGGTCACAGGTTAACACTGAAGCTTTCTTT. Its translation is CASRSQVNTEAFF.

This clonotype came up many times. The genes are TRBV3-1 and TRBJ2-3, with D unresolved. The CDR3 contains 12 residues. Looked up from germline, CDR1 is LGHDT and CDR2 is YNNKEL (reference sequence). V lost 0 bases and J 5 bases, leaving 3 bases between the germline ends. CDR3 in amino acids: CASSQEKDTQYF. CDR3 DNA: TGTGCCAGCAGCCAAGAAAAAGATACGCAGTATTTT.

The chain joins TRBV20-1 to TRBJ2-3; TRBD2 matches 7 bases. This CDR3 is 13 amino acids long. V was clipped by 3 bases and J by 6 bases; unmatched bases: 6. Germline lookup yields CDR1 DFQATT and CDR2 SNEGSKA (reference sequence). For the CDR3, the DNA is TGCAGTGCTAGGAGGGAGGGTCCGGATACGCAGTATTTT. Its translation is CSARREGPDTQYF.

This clonotype was observed a handful of times. J is TRBJ2-5 and V is TRBV6-1; D may be TRBD1 (6 bases). Trimming shortened V by 6 bases and J by 4 bases, and 9 bases separated the two germline ends. This CDR3 comprises 12 residues. Germline V CDR1 and CDR2: MNHNS, SASEGT. CDR3 loop: CASSGTSETQYF. The CDR3, as DNA: TGTGCCAGCAGCGGGACATCAGAGACCCAGTACTTC.